This T cell receptor beta chain was obtained from a study of blood T cell repertoires in COVID-19. This table comes from immunoSEQ multiplex PCR, and its TCRdb copy is limited to in-frame clones, with some not included. The sample holds roughly 60,000 clones, just under 75% seen once. The sample comprised peripheral blood. This TCR came from a woman between 70 and 85 years old with COVID-19, enrolled during active disease.

CDR3 DNA sequence: TGTGCCAGCAGCGTAGGGGGGCTCGTCCAAGAGACCCAGTACTTC. The encoded protein is CASSVGGLVQETQYF. The chain couples TRBV9 to TRBJ2-5, with D possibly matching TRBD1 (6 bases). Germline V gives CDR1 SGDLS, CDR2 YYNGEE. Trimming took 0 bases from V and 1 from J, leaving 10 bases between them. The CDR3 length is 15 residues.